The 27 T cell receptor beta chains given below trace back to one sample, sequenced in a study of early T cells in non-severe SARS-CoV-2 infection. MiXCR was run by TCRdb on the 5' RACE reads, yielding one entry per CDR3 protein. This table holds approximately 45,000 distinct CDR3 sequences, approximately 10% found once. The source material was whole blood. These receptors were taken from an adult who was a healthcare worker with PCR-confirmed SARS-CoV-2 infection or an uninfected control (not recorded which).

The rearrangement uses TRBV28 and TRBJ2-6; the match to TRBD1 covers 7 bases. CDR3 length: 19 residues. J lost 2 bases, V lost 5 bases, and 15 bases had no gene match. Germline CDR1 MDHEN, CDR2 SYDVKM. Written as DNA, the CDR3 is TGTGCCAGCAGTCCCCTTTCACAGGGGCCACTTCCTGGGGCCAACGTCCTGACTTTC. Its protein is CASSPLSQGPLPGANVLTF.

The gene calls are TRBV24-1 and TRBJ2-7, with D tentatively TRBD2 (5 bases). V was trimmed by 9 bases and J by 0 bases, leaving 8 bases between them. The CDR3 contains 12 residues. The germline gives CDR1 KGHDR, CDR2 SFDVKD. CDR3 coding DNA: TGTGCCACCCGAGGGAGCTCCTACGAGCAGTACTTC. Protein sequence: CATRGSSYEQYF.

The table lists this clonotype with a few counts. The V gene is TRBV7-6, the J gene TRBJ2-2; D may be TRBD1 or TRBD2 (5 bases each). The ends were cut back, 5 bases at V and 1 base at J, with 17 bases in the middle. The CDR3 runs to 17 residues. Germline loops: CDR1 SGHVS, CDR2 FNYEAQ. The CDR3 loop is CASSLDFLGENTGELFF. For the CDR3, the DNA is TGTGCCAGCAGCCTGGACTTTTTGGGGGAGAACACCGGGGAGCTGTTTTTT.

The chain is built from TRBV27 and TRBJ2-3; D is possibly TRBD1 (6 bases). Trimming pared 6 bases from V and 4 bases from J, leaving 20 bases between. Germline V CDR1 and CDR2: MNHEY, SMNVEV (reference sequence). The CDR3 has 16 amino acids. The CDR3 sequence: CASSPIPRGGSDTQYF. The CDR3, as DNA: TGTGCCAGCAGCCCCATCCCCAGGGGTGGGTCAGATACGCAGTATTTT.

At least ten counts were recorded for this clonotype. The chain carries TRBV12-3 or TRBV12-4 and TRBJ1-5, with D perhaps TRBD1 (5 bases). V was clipped by 7 bases and J by 7 bases, with 20 bases between them. The CDR3 extends over 15 amino acids. DNA for the CDR3: TGTGCCAGCACCCAAGAGGGGTCCGAGGCCCAGCCCCAGCATTTT. Amino acids: CASTQEGSEAQPQHF.

This clonotype was seen a handful of times. The genes are TRBV7-3 and TRBJ2-1; D perhaps matches TRBD1 (6 bases). The length of the CDR3 is 14 residues. The germline V gene encodes CDR1 SGHTA and CDR2 FQGTGA. Trimming removed 2 bases from V and 9 bases from J, with 14 bases in between. The CDR3 loop is CASSLQRQGSEQFF. The CDR3 DNA reads TGTGCCAGCAGCTTACAACGTCAGGGGTCTGAGCAGTTCTTC. The variable domain in full, completed from reference TRBV7-3 and TRBJ2-1, reads GAGVSQTPSNKVTEKGKYVELRCDPISGHTALYWYRQSLGQGPEFLIYFQGTGAADDSGLPNDRFFAVRPEGSVSTLKIQRTERGDSAVYLCASSLQRQGSEQFFGPGTRLTVL.

This clonotype was seen a single time. The rearrangement uses TRBV3-1 and TRBJ2-6; 9 positions match TRBD1. The ends lost 4 bases at V and 4 bases at J; junction bases unmatched: 5. CDR1 LGHDT and CDR2 YNNKEL come from the germline V gene (reference sequence). CDR3 length: 16 amino acids. The DNA of the CDR3 is TGTGCCAGCAGCCCGGACAGGGGATCAGGGGCCAACGTCCTGACTTTC. Translation: CASSPDRGSGANVLTF.

This rearrangement joins TRBV2 to TRBJ2-7; 10 positions match TRBD1. Losses at the gene ends were 7 bases for V and 5 bases for J; bases not matched to a gene: 11. CDR3 size: 15 residues. Germline CDR1 reads SNHLY; CDR2 reads FYNNEI. The CDR3 reads CASIAMGQGINEQYF. For the CDR3, the DNA is TGTGCCAGCATTGCAATGGGACAGGGGATCAACGAGCAGTACTTC.

This clonotype was observed a handful of times. The chain joins TRBV11-2 to TRBJ2-7, with D possibly being TRBD1 (6 bases). The CDR3 covers 15 residues. V lost 1 base, J lost 3 bases, and 13 bases lay in between. CDR1 and CDR2 from the germline V gene are SGHAT and FQNNGV. The CDR3 spells CASSLVRWGLYEQYF. Written as DNA, the CDR3 is TGTGCCAGCAGCTTAGTGCGATGGGGGCTCTACGAGCAGTACTTC.

This clonotype has a count of ten or more. The chain carries TRBV29-1 and TRBJ2-7; D is perhaps TRBD1 (6 bases). CDR1 and CDR2 from the germline V gene are SQVTM and ANQGSEA. V lost 3 bases and J 0 bases, leaving 9 bases between the germline ends. The CDR3 consists of 13 residues. The CDR3 here is CSVDRGPSYEQYF. CDR3 nucleotide sequence: TGCAGCGTTGACAGGGGCCCCTCCTACGAGCAGTACTTC.

The sample holds a few counts of this clonotype. The chain couples TRBV7-2 to TRBJ1-6; D unresolved. The CDR3 covers 15 residues. V was trimmed by 5 bases and J by 5 bases, leaving 13 bases between them. CDR1 is SGHTA, CDR2 FQGNSA, per germline. CDR3 sequence: CASSLSGGDNSPLHF. DNA of the CDR3: TGTGCCAGCAGCCTCTCAGGAGGAGATAATTCACCCCTCCACTTT.

There are a few counts of this clonotype. The chain carries TRBV20-1 and TRBJ1-2; TRBD1 aligns across 7 bases. This CDR3 is 13 amino acids long. Germline V gene lookup returns CDR1 DFQATT and CDR2 SNEGSKA (reference sequence). The J segment lost 8 bases and the V segment lost 0 bases, leaving 6 bases of the junction unmatched. CDR3 in amino acids: CSARDSTGTGYTF. CDR3 nucleotides: TGCAGTGCTAGAGATTCGACAGGGACAGGCTACACCTTC.

At least ten counts were recorded for this clonotype. The junction departs from the called germline gene at one end, perhaps through a read error. V usage is TRBV30 and J usage is TRBJ1-2; maybe TRBD1 (6 bases). The CDR3 runs to 13 residues. CDR1 and CDR2 (germline): GTSNPN, SVGIG (reference sequence). The CDR3 region has the DNA TGTGCCTGGAGTGTAGGCTTCTTACAGGCGGACAGCTTC. Amino acid sequence: CAWSVGFLQADSF.

This clonotype was counted only a few times. This sequence joins TRBV7-6 and TRBJ1-4; D uncertain. The CDR3 contains 12 residues. V shed 1 base and J shed 5 bases, with 2 bases lying between them. CDR1 is SGHVS and CDR2 is FNYEAQ in the germline V gene. The CDR3 reads CASSLVNEKLFF. The CDR3 nucleotides are TGTGCCAGCAGCTTAGTAAATGAAAAACTGTTTTTT. Drawing the rest from reference TRBV7-6 and TRBJ1-4, the complete variable domain is GAGVSQSPRYKVTKRGQDVALRCDPISGHVSLYWYRQALGQGPEFLTYFNYEAQQDKSGLPNDRFSAERPEGSISTLTIQRTEQRDSAMYRCASSLVNEKLFFGSGTQLSVL.

In this sample, this clonotype turned up many times. This chain uses TRBV30 with TRBJ2-2; D is possibly TRBD2 (5 bases). Germline values: CDR1 GTSNPN, CDR2 SVGIG (reference sequence). The germline V and J ends were trimmed by 2 bases and 1 base, with 11 bases remaining between them. The CDR3 length is 15 residues. The CDR3 spells CAWSRLAMNTGELFF. The CDR3 nucleotides are TGTGCCTGGAGTCGTCTAGCTATGAACACCGGGGAGCTGTTTTTT.

This clonotype came up many times. The chain joins TRBV6-2 or TRBV6-3 to TRBJ2-2; D is uncertain. The CDR3 spans 14 residues. The V end lost 10 bases, the J end lost 4 bases, and 16 bases lay between the germline ends. Germline CDR1 MNHEY, CDR2 SVGEGT. CDR3 DNA sequence: TGTGCCACCTTCCGCCCACCTTTCACCGGGGAGCTGTTTTTT. It translates to CATFRPPFTGELFF.

There are many counts of this clonotype. This chain connects TRBV2 to TRBJ2-3; D is unclear. V shed 3 bases and J shed 3 bases, with 7 bases lying between them. CDR1 is SNHLY, CDR2 FYNNEI, per germline. This CDR3 is built from 13 residues. CDR3 protein: CASSDPFTDTQYF. The CDR3 DNA sequence: TGTGCCAGCAGTGATCCCTTTACAGATACGCAGTATTTT.

This clonotype was observed at least ten times. The chain employs TRBV7-2 and TRBJ2-5; D call uncertain. The V end was cut by 0 bases, the J end by 5 bases, with 10 bases between. CDR1 is SGHTA, CDR2 FQGNSA, per germline. The CDR3 contains 14 residues. CDR3 residues: CASSLAPGPETQYF. CDR3 DNA: TGTGCCAGCAGCTTAGCCCCAGGCCCGGAGACCCAGTACTTC.

This chain links TRBV20-1 with TRBJ2-5; TRBD2 agrees at 8 bases. CDR3 size: 12 residues. The germline V gene encodes CDR1 DFQATT and CDR2 SNEGSKA (reference sequence). The CDR3 spells CRPGGSQETQYF. CDR3 coding DNA: TGCAGGCCGGGAGGGAGCCAAGAGACCCAGTACTTC.

The V call is TRBV19, the J call TRBJ1-5; no clear D gene. CDR1 is LNHDA, CDR2 SQIVND, per germline (reference sequence). The V gene lost 3 bases and the J gene lost 9 bases, with 9 bases spanning the gap. This CDR3 region has 12 residues. The DNA for the CDR3 is TGTGCCAGTAGTATCGTCCTGGGGCCCCAGCATTTT. It is translated as CASSIVLGPQHF.

There are a few counts of this clonotype. The chain uses TRBV7-2 and TRBJ2-3; 9 bases match TRBD2. V shed 1 base, J shed 12 bases, and the junction held 5 bases outside the gene matches. The CDR3 runs to 13 residues. Germline CDR1 and CDR2: SGHTA and FQGNSA. CDR3: CASSLGGGAPQYF. As DNA, the CDR3 is TGTGCCAGCAGCTTAGGCGGGGGGGCCCCCCAGTATTTT.

The DNA for the CDR3 is TGCAGCGTTGACAGGGTCCCTGAAGCTTTCTTT. Its translation: CSVDRVPEAFF. This rearrangement joins TRBV29-1 to TRBJ1-1; maybe TRBD1 (5 bases). The CDR3 sequence is 11 residues long. V dropped 3 bases and J dropped 6 bases, with 8 bases sitting between them. Germline CDR1 SQVTM, CDR2 ANQGSEA.

This clonotype has just a few counts. The chain is built from TRBV3-1 and TRBJ1-6; no reliable D call. Trimming left V 4 bases short and J 9 bases short, with 7 bases between. Looked up from germline, CDR1 is LGHDT and CDR2 is YNNKEL (reference sequence). The CDR3 is made up of 12 amino acids. The CDR3 DNA reads TGTGCCAGCAGCCCCGGGGTTTCACCCCTCCACTTT. It specifies CASSPGVSPLHF.

The chain uses TRBV2 and TRBJ1-6; weak D call: TRBD1 (6 bases). CDR3 length: 12 residues. V was clipped by 4 bases and J by 14 bases, with 12 bases between them. CDR1 is SNHLY and CDR2 is FYNNEI in the germline V gene. The CDR3 DNA follows: TGTGCCAGCAGTGTGGGGGGCAGGGCCCTCCACTTT. Translating gives CASSVGGRALHF.

In its sample, this clonotype was seen many times. The V call is TRBV7-9, the J call TRBJ2-3; D is possibly TRBD2 (5 bases). The germline V gene encodes CDR1 SEHNR and CDR2 FQNEAQ (reference sequence). The CDR3 runs to 17 residues. V lost 3 bases and J 2 bases, leaving 18 bases between the germline ends. CDR3 coding DNA: TGTGCCAGCAGCTTCAGAAATCTCAGAGACTACACAGATACGCAGTATTTT. As protein: CASSFRNLRDYTDTQYF.

This clonotype was found a few times. This CDR3 reads CATSDTTDEQFF. The CDR3 DNA follows: TGTGCCACCAGTGATACAACGGATGAGCAGTTCTTC. V usage is TRBV24-1 and J usage is TRBJ2-1, with D unresolved. From germline, CDR1 is KGHDR and CDR2 SFDVKD. There are 12 residues in the CDR3. Trimming left V 3 bases short and J 8 bases short, with 7 bases between.

The chain has TRBV6-2 or TRBV6-3 and TRBJ1-4; D is possibly TRBD1 (5 bases). Trimming pared 0 bases from V and 5 bases from J, leaving 16 bases between. In germline, CDR1 is MNHEY, CDR2 SVGEGT. The length of the CDR3 is 17 residues. In nucleotides, the CDR3 is TGTGCCAGCAGTTACTCGAACTTGGGGCAGGACAATGAAAAACTGTTTTTT. Residues: CASSYSNLGQDNEKLFF.